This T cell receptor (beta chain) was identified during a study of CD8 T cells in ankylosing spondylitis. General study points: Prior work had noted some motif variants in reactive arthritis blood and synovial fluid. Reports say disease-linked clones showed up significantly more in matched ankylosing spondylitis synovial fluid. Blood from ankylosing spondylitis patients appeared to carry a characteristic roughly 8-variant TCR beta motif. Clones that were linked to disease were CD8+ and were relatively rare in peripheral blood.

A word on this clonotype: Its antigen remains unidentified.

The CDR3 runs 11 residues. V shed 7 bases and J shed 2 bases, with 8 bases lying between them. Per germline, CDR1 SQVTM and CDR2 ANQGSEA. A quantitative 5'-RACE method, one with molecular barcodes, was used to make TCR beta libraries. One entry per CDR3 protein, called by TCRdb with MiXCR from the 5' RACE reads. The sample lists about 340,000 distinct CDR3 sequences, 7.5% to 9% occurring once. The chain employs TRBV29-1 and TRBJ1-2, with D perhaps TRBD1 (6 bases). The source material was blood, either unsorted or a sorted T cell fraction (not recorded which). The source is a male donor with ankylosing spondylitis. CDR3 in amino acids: CSAGANYGYTF. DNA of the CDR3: TGCAGCGCAGGGGCGAACTATGGCTACACCTTC.